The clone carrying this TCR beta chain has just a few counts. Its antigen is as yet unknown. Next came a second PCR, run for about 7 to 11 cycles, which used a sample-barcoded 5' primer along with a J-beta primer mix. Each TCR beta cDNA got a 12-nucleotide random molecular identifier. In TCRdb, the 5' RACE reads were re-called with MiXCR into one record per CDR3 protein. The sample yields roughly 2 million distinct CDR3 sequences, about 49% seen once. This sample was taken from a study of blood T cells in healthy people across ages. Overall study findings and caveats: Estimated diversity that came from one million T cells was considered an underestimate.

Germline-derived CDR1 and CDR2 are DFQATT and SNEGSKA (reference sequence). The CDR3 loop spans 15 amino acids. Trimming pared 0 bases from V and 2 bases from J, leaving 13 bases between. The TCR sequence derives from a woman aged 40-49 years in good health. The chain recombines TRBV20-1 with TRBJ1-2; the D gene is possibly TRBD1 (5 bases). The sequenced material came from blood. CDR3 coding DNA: TGCAGTGCTAGAGATCGGGGAGGGGCAAACTATGGCTACACCTTC. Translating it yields CSARDRGGANYGYTF.